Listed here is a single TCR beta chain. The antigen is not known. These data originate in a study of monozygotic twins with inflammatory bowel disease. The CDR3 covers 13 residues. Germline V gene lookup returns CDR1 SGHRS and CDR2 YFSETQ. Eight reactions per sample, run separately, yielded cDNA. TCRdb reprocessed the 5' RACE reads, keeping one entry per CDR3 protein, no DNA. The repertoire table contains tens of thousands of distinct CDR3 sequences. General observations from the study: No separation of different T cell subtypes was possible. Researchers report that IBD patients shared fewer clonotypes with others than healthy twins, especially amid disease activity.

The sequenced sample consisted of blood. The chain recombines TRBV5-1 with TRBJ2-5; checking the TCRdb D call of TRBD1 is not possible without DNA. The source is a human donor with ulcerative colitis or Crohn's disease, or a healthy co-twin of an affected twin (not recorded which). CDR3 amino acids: CASSFDRQETQYF.